The 28 T cell receptor beta chains given below trace back to one sample, sequenced in a study of T-cell memory formation after mild COVID-19. MiXCR, applied by TCRdb to the 5' RACE reads, yields one record per CDR3 protein. In the table there are about 81,000 distinct CDR3 sequences, roughly 25% of which are singletons. The source material was PBMCs or a T cell subset sorted from them (not recorded which). These TCRs come from a man younger than 35 who had mild COVID-19 (a few samples of this study predate the infection). Cell type and time point are not known.

The chain is built from TRBV4-3 and TRBJ2-5, with unresolved D. Trimming cost V 0 bases and J 1 base, with 6 bases left between them. Germline lookup yields CDR1 LGHNA and CDR2 YSLEER. The CDR3 has 14 amino acids. The CDR3 sequence is CASSQEQIQETQYF. The CDR3 coding sequence is TGCGCCAGCAGCCAAGAACAGATCCAAGAGACCCAGTACTTC.

This chain uses TRBV7-3 with TRBJ2-3, with no clear D. This CDR3 is 15 amino acids long. Germline assignment: CDR1 SGHTA and CDR2 FQGTGA. V lost 2 bases and J lost 1, with 10 bases in between. CDR3 bases: TGTGCCAGCAGCTTAGGGCCCGCGGGCACAGATACGCAGTATTTT. This codes for CASSLGPAGTDTQYF.

The chain links TRBV7-2 to TRBJ1-2; D unresolved. Germline V gene data show CDR1 as SGHTA and CDR2 as FQGNSA. The CDR3 totals 12 residues. The ends were cut back, 4 bases at V and 8 bases at J, with 11 bases in the middle. CDR3 sequence (DNA): TGTGCCAGCAGCTATAGAGTGTCCGGCTACACCTTC. Translated: CASSYRVSGYTF.

This CDR3 reads CASNYHRFSSTDTQYF. CDR3 in DNA: TGTGCCAGCAACTACCACAGGTTCTCTAGCACAGATACGCAGTATTTT. The rearrangement links TRBV5-4 to TRBJ2-3, with D tentatively TRBD1 (5 bases). The CDR3 is 16 residues long. V was clipped by 6 bases and J by 0 bases, with 17 bases between them. From germline, CDR1 is SGHNT and CDR2 YYREEE (reference sequence).

The rearrangement uses TRBV12-5 and TRBJ1-1; 7 bases map to TRBD1. The V gene end was trimmed by 6 bases and the J gene end by 1 base; junction bases not matched to a gene: 5. The CDR3 spans 14 residues. Germline CDR1 LGHNT, CDR2 FRNRAP. The CDR3 region has the DNA TGTGCTAGTGGGACCGGGACAGCGAACACTGAAGCTTTCTTT. It specifies CASGTGTANTEAFF.

Here the CDR3 DNA reads TGTGCCAGCAGTCGACAGGGCCGCACAGATACGCAGTATTTT. Protein product: CASSRQGRTDTQYF. The rearrangement joins TRBV7-9 to TRBJ2-3, with 7 bases fitting TRBD1. The V segment lost 6 bases and the J segment 1 base; nucleotides outside the gene matches: 4. The CDR3 has 14 amino acids. Germline CDR1 is SEHNR and CDR2 is FQNEAQ (reference sequence).

This clonotype has just a few counts. The genes are TRBV7-9 and TRBJ1-1; 7 bases fit TRBD1. V lost 5 bases and J lost 0; bases outside the gene matches: 6. The CDR3 spans 15 residues. Looked up from germline, CDR1 is SEHNR and CDR2 is FQNEAQ (reference sequence). CDR3: CASSPRDSLNTEAFF. The CDR3 region has the DNA TGTGCCAGCAGCCCACGGGACAGCCTGAACACTGAAGCTTTCTTT.

This clonotype was observed a few times. V usage is TRBV5-1 and J usage is TRBJ1-6; a possible D gene is TRBD1 (5 bases). The CDR3 has 14 residues. The germline V and J ends were trimmed by 5 bases and 10 bases, with 16 bases remaining between them. The V gene's germline CDR1 is SGHRS and CDR2 YFSETQ. In DNA, the CDR3 is TGCGCCAGCAGTACTGGCCAGGGACGATCACCCCTCCACTTT. Translated: CASSTGQGRSPLHF.

V gene TRBV5-5 combines with J gene TRBJ2-1; 10 nucleotides line up with TRBD1. Germline CDR1 SGHKS, CDR2 YYEKEE (reference sequence). The CDR3 covers 15 residues. The V gene end was trimmed by 2 bases and the J gene end by 6 bases; junction bases not matched to a gene: 5. This CDR3 reads CASSFRDRGGNEQFF. CDR3 coding DNA: TGTGCCAGCAGCTTCCGGGACAGGGGTGGCAATGAGCAGTTCTTC.

The V and J genes are TRBV4-1 and TRBJ1-5; D remains ambiguous. Germline V lookup: CDR1 MGHRA, CDR2 YSYEKL. V was shortened by 4 bases and J by 3 bases, with 10 bases between the two germline ends. The CDR3 totals 14 residues. The CDR3 bases are TGCGCCAGCAGCCTCCGGGAATTCAATCAGCCCCAGCATTTT. It yields the protein CASSLREFNQPQHF.

J is TRBJ2-5 and V is TRBV6-2 or TRBV6-3; D gene ambiguous. The CDR3 spans 13 residues. With 6 bases removed from V and 3 bases from J, the gap between germline ends came to 11 bases. Germline CDR1 MNHEY, CDR2 SVGEGT. The CDR3 nucleotides read TGTGCCAGCAGCCACCGAACAGAAGAGACCCAGTACTTC. It specifies CASSHRTEETQYF.

This chain connects TRBV7-3 to TRBJ2-3; weak D call: TRBD2 (5 bases). Germline CDR1 SGHTA, CDR2 FQGTGA. V gave up 0 bases and J gave up 3 bases, with 10 bases separating them. This CDR3 spans 15 amino acids. DNA for the CDR3: TGTGCCAGCAGCTTAACCGGGGTTTGGACAGATACGCAGTATTTT. Protein sequence: CASSLTGVWTDTQYF.

This clonotype was detected only a few times. The chain employs TRBV6-5 and TRBJ1-1; D is uncertain. CDR1 is MNHEY and CDR2 is SVGAGI in the germline V gene. The CDR3 sequence is 14 residues long. V was clipped by 0 bases and J by 8 bases, with 13 bases between them. In nucleotides, the CDR3 is TGTGCCAGCAGTTACTCCGAGGGCGCATACGAAGCTTTCTTT. Its protein is CASSYSEGAYEAFF.

This clonotype appeared a few times. The chain uses TRBV7-9 and TRBJ2-7; tentatively, D is TRBD1 or TRBD2 (5 bases each). The V and J ends lost 4 bases and 7 bases respectively, with 17 bases between them. CDR3 length: 14 amino acids. From germline, CDR1 is SEHNR and CDR2 FQNEAQ (reference sequence). Here the CDR3 reads CASSWGGYWAEQYV. The CDR3 nucleotides are TGTGCCAGCAGCTGGGGCGGGTACTGGGCGGAGCAGTACGTC.

This clonotype was recorded at least ten times. The rearrangement joins TRBV9 to TRBJ1-1, with D uncertain. Trimming took 4 bases from V and 6 from J, leaving 16 bases between them. Per the germline V gene, CDR1 is SGDLS and CDR2 is YYNGEE. The CDR3 length is 14 residues. CDR3 amino acids: CASSPQEGGPEAFF. The DNA for the CDR3 is TGTGCCAGCAGCCCCCAGGAAGGAGGACCTGAAGCTTTCTTT.

This chain joins TRBV6-5 and TRBJ1-1; D not resolved. In germline, CDR1 is MNHEY, CDR2 SVGAGI. This CDR3 spans 13 amino acids. V was clipped by 6 bases and J by 5 bases, with 13 bases between them. In DNA form, the CDR3 reads TGTGCCAGCAGGTCATTCGGGAGGACTGAAGCTTTCTTT. Protein: CASRSFGRTEAFF.

This clonotype came up a few times. The chain employs TRBV4-2 and TRBJ2-3; D uncertain. V dropped 0 bases and J dropped 1 base, with 8 bases sitting between them. The CDR3 runs to 15 residues. The V gene's germline CDR1 is LGHNA and CDR2 YNFKEQ. The CDR3 here is CASSQDLRGTDTQYF. The CDR3 coding sequence is TGTGCCAGCAGCCAAGATCTAAGGGGCACAGATACGCAGTATTTT.

This clonotype has just a few counts. The CDR3 region is CASSFGDRPNEQFF. CDR3 in DNA: TGTGCCAGCAGCTTTGGGGACAGGCCCAATGAGCAGTTCTTC. The chain couples TRBV7-3 to TRBJ2-1, with 8 bases that match TRBD1. The CDR3 is made up of 14 amino acids. Germline lookup yields CDR1 SGHTA and CDR2 FQGTGA. Germline trimming cut 3 bases from V and 6 bases from J; bases unmatched to any gene: 4.

This clonotype has just a few counts. The chain links TRBV4-2 to TRBJ2-5, with 7 bases aligning to TRBD1. The junction had 8 bases not matched to a gene; V was cut back by 3 bases and J by 4 bases. Looked up from germline, CDR1 is LGHNA and CDR2 is YNFKEQ. The length of the CDR3 is 15 residues. The CDR3 loop is CASSHSRQGPETQYF. CDR3 nucleotides: TGTGCCAGCAGCCACTCCAGACAGGGCCCAGAGACCCAGTACTTC.

The rearrangement joins TRBV7-9 to TRBJ2-7; 8 bases align to TRBD1. The CDR3 has 15 residues. V was pared by 5 bases and J by 3 bases, with 9 bases of the junction left unmatched. CDR1 and CDR2 from the germline V gene are SEHNR and FQNEAQ (reference sequence). The CDR3 spells CASSTTRTGIYEQYF. In DNA form, the CDR3 reads TGTGCCAGCAGCACCACCCGGACAGGGATCTACGAGCAGTACTTC.

The chain uses TRBV6-2 or TRBV6-3 and TRBJ2-1, with D perhaps matching TRBD1 or TRBD2 (5 bases each). The CDR3 consists of 11 residues. The V end lost 6 bases, the J end lost 9 bases, and 9 bases lay between the germline ends. CDR1 is MNHEY, CDR2 SVGEGT, per germline. The CDR3 bases are TGTGCCAGCAGATGGGACGGTGAGCAGTTCTTC. This encodes CASRWDGEQFF.

This clonotype was observed a handful of times. J is TRBJ1-1 and V is TRBV7-8, with D possibly matching TRBD1 (5 bases). V dropped 0 bases and J dropped 2 bases, with 13 bases sitting between them. Germline lookup yields CDR1 SGHVS and CDR2 FQNEAQ. The CDR3 is 16 residues long. CDR3 nucleotide sequence: TGTGCCAGCAGCTTAGCGCTAAGGGGAGGAAACACTGAAGCTTTCTTT. Translation: CASSLALRGGNTEAFF.

This chain uses TRBV10-3 with TRBJ2-3; no clear D gene. The CDR3 loop spans 12 amino acids. CDR1 and CDR2 (germline): ENHRY, SYGVKD. Trimming shortened V by 2 bases and J by 6 bases, and 6 bases separated the two germline ends. CDR3 protein: CAISEKADTQYF. CDR3 sequence (DNA): TGTGCCATCAGTGAGAAGGCCGATACGCAGTATTTT.

The chain is built from TRBV7-9 and TRBJ1-2, with unresolved D. V was shortened by 4 bases and J by 0 bases, with 12 bases between the two germline ends. This CDR3 has 15 amino acids. CDR1 is SEHNR and CDR2 is FQNEAQ in the germline V gene (reference sequence). The DNA for the CDR3 is TGTGCCAGCAGCTCCACCGGGTCGTCTAACTATGGCTACACCTTC. Amino acid sequence: CASSSTGSSNYGYTF.

This clonotype was detected only a few times. This rearrangement joins TRBV12-3 or TRBV12-4 to TRBJ2-7; D is uncertain. V was cut by 4 bases and J by 6 bases, with 7 bases left in between. The CDR3 is made up of 11 amino acids. The chain's CDR3 is CASSSVGEQYF. The CDR3 bases are TGTGCCAGCAGTTCAGTGGGCGAGCAGTACTTC.

The sample holds a few counts of this clonotype. The CDR3 nucleotides read TGTGCCAGCAGCTTAACGGCTTCCGAGCAGTACTTC. The encoded protein is CASSLTASEQYF. The V call is TRBV7-8, the J call TRBJ2-7; no clear D. The ends were cut back, 2 bases at V and 6 bases at J, with 8 bases in the middle. This CDR3 region has 12 residues. The V gene's germline CDR1 is SGHVS and CDR2 FQNEAQ.

The gene calls are TRBV6-2 or TRBV6-3 and TRBJ2-3; D gene unclear. CDR1 and CDR2 (germline): MNHEY, SVGEGT. The CDR3 contains 15 residues. The V end lost 6 bases, the J end lost 1 base, and 14 bases lay between the germline ends. CDR3 in DNA: TGTGCCAGCAGGTTTCGAGGTTGGGGCACAGATACGCAGTATTTT. Its translation: CASRFRGWGTDTQYF.

This clonotype has more than one count but fewer than ten. The chain carries TRBV4-1 and TRBJ1-2; D not certain. From germline, CDR1 is MGHRA and CDR2 YSYEKL. This CDR3 comprises 12 residues. Trimming cost V 3 bases and J 9 bases, with 11 bases left between them. The CDR3 nucleotides are TGCGCCAGCAGCCAGAGTGATTGGCGCTACACCTTC. Its translation is CASSQSDWRYTF.